This TCR beta chain was documented in a study of T cell responses to AZD1222 COVID-19 vaccine. Study summary: Analysis merged second doses at about 4 or about 12 weeks.

TCRdb's copy holds only in-frame clones and misses some; the assay was immunoSEQ multiplex PCR. The sample records about 140,000 clones, approximately 88% being singletons. In the case of this clone: The antigen is undetermined.

Findings and caveats of the study: Repertoires were obtained only post-peak T cell response. A reported finding is that nearly half of spike-specific TCRs target unmutated variant regions.

V gave up 7 bases and J gave up 4 bases, with 8 bases separating them. The germline gives CDR1 LNHDA, CDR2 SQIVND (reference sequence). The CDR3 totals 13 residues. The V and J genes are TRBV19 and TRBJ1-6, with a weak D call TRBD1 (6 bases). The receptor was derived from an adult in good health. The sample was peripheral blood, taken on day 0 of AZD1222 vaccination. CDR3 loop: CASTTGYNSPLHF. Here the CDR3 DNA reads TGTGCCAGTACTACAGGGTATAATTCACCCCTCCACTTT.